Listed below are T cell receptor beta chains from one sample, sequenced in a study of vaccination and CD4 T cells after COVID-19. In TCRdb, the PCR reads were re-called with MiXCR into one record per CDR3 protein. Seen here are about 31,000 distinct CDR3 sequences, around 49% observed once, and the top ten hold 5.5% to 7.5%. The source was CD4+ T cells from blood, collected about 7 months after SARS-CoV-2 vaccination. The receptors were gathered from a human donor who had recovered from COVID-19. Each CDR3 is given with its conserved first and last residue. The D gene is left open where the match is weak. A row's size may be missing; if present it is once, few, many or a size class.

CDR3 protein: CASSSTASANIQYF
CDR3 DNA: TGTGCCAGCAGTTCGACAGCGTCAGCAAACATTCAGTACTTC
D gene: NA
V gene: TRBV28
J gene: TRBJ2-4
clone size: NA
CDR3 length: 14

CDR3 protein: CASSLGGTEEETQYF
CDR3 DNA: TGTGCCAGCAGCTTAGGGGGGACAGAGGAAGAGACCCAGTACTTC
D gene: TRBD1
V gene: TRBV11-3
J gene: TRBJ2-5
clone size: few
CDR3 length: 15

CDR3 protein: CSASLQGGSSYNSPLHF
CDR3 DNA: TGCAGTGCTAGTCTCCAGGGGGGGAGCTCCTATAATTCACCCCTCCACTTT
D gene: TRBD1
V gene: TRBV20-1
J gene: TRBJ1-6
clone size: NA
CDR3 length: 17

CDR3 protein: CASSPVGRIDSYEQYF
CDR3 DNA: TGCGCCAGCAGCCCCGTAGGACGGATCGACTCCTACGAGCAGTACTTC
D gene: NA
V gene: TRBV4-1
J gene: TRBJ2-7
clone size: NA
CDR3 length: 16

CDR3 protein: CASSRTGGQPQHF
CDR3 DNA: TGTGCCAGCAGTAGGACAGGGGGACAGCCCCAGCATTTT
D gene: TRBD1
V gene: TRBV6-1
J gene: TRBJ1-5
clone size: few
CDR3 length: 13

CDR3 protein: CASSQMGLADYNEQFF
CDR3 DNA: TGCGCCAGCAGCCAAATGGGACTAGCGGACTACAATGAGCAGTTCTTC
D gene: TRBD2
V gene: TRBV4-1
J gene: TRBJ2-1
clone size: NA
CDR3 length: 16

CDR3 protein: CATSDPHPDTQYF
CDR3 DNA: TGTGCCACCAGTGATCCACACCCAGATACGCAGTATTTT
D gene: NA
V gene: TRBV24-1
J gene: TRBJ2-3
clone size: few
CDR3 length: 13

CDR3 protein: CASSLNWQKSTDTQYF
CDR3 DNA: TGTGCCAGCAGCTTAAACTGGCAAAAAAGCACAGATACGCAGTATTTT
D gene: NA
V gene: TRBV5-8
J gene: TRBJ2-3
clone size: few
CDR3 length: 16

CDR3 protein: CASSKLAGDYNEQFF
CDR3 DNA: TGTGCCAGCAGCAAACTAGCGGGAGACTACAATGAGCAGTTCTTC
D gene: TRBD2
V gene: TRBV27
J gene: TRBJ2-1
clone size: few
CDR3 length: 15

CDR3 protein: CASSLKRGSPGANVLTF
CDR3 DNA: TGTGCCAGCAGCTTGAAGCGGGGGAGCCCTGGGGCCAACGTCCTGACTTTC
D gene: TRBD2
V gene: TRBV5-6
J gene: TRBJ2-6
clone size: NA
CDR3 length: 17